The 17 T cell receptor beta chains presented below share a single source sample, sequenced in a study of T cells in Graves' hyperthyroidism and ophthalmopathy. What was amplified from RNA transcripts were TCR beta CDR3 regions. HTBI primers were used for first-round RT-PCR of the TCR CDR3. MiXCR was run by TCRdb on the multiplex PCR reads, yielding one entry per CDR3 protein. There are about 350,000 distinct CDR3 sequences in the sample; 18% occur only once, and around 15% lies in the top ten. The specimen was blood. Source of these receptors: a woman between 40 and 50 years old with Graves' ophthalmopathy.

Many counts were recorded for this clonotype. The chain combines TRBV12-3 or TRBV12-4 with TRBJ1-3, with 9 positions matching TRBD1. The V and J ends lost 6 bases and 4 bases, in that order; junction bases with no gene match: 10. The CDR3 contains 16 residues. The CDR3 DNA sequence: TGTGCCAGCAGGTTTGGGGGACAGGGAAAGGGAAACACCATATATTTT. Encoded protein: CASRFGGQGKGNTIYF.

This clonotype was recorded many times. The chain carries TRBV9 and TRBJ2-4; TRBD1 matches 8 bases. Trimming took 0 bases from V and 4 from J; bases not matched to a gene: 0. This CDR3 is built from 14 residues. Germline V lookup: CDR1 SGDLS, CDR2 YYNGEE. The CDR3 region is CASSVGQGKNIQYF. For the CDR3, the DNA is TGTGCCAGCAGCGTAGGACAGGGGAAAAACATTCAGTACTTC.

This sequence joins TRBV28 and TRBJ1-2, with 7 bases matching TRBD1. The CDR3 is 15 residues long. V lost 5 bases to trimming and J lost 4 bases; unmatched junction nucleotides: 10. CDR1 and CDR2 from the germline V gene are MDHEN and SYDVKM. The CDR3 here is CASSPWAGGRYGYTF. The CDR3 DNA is TGTGCCAGCAGTCCCTGGGCAGGGGGACGCTATGGCTACACCTTC.

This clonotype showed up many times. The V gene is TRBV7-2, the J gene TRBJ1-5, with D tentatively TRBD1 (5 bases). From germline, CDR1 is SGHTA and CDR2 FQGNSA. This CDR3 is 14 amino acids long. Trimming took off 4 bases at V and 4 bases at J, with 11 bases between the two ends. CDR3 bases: TGTGCCAGCAGCTCGGGACTTTCAAATCAGCCCCAGCATTTT. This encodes CASSSGLSNQPQHF.

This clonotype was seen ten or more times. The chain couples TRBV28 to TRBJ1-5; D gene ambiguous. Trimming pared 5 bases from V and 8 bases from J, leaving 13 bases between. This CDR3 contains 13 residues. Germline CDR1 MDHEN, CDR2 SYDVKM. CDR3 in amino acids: CASSPIGSEPQHF. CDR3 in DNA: TGTGCCAGCAGTCCCATTGGATCGGAGCCCCAGCATTTT. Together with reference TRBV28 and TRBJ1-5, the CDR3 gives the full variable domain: DVKVTQSSRYLVKRTGEKVFLECVQDMDHENMFWYRQDPGLGLRLIYFSYDVKMKEKGDIPEGYSVSREKKERFSLILESASTNQTSMYLCASSPIGSEPQHFGDGTRLSIL.

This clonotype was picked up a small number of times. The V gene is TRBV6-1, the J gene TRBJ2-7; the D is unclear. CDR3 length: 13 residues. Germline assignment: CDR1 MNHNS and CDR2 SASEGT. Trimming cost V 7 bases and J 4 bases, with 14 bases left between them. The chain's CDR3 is CASTSPVRYEQYF. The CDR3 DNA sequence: TGTGCCAGCACCTCCCCGGTAAGGTACGAGCAGTACTTC.

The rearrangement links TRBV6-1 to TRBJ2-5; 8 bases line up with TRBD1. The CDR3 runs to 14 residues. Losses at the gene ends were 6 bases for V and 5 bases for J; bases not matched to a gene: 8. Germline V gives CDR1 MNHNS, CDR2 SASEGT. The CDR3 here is CASSAGGVWETQYF. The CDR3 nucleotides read TGTGCCAGCAGCGCAGGGGGCGTTTGGGAGACCCAGTACTTC.

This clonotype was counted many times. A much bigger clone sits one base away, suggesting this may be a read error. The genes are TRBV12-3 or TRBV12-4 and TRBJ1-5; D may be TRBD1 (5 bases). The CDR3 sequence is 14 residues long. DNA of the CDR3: TGTGCCAGCAGCCCGGGACCGCCCGCTCAGCCCCGGCATTTT. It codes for CASSPGPPAQPRHF.

The CDR3 region is CASSAEGNSYEQYF. As DNA, the CDR3 is TGCGCCAGCAGCGCAGAGGGGAACTCCTACGAGCAGTACTTC. V is TRBV5-1 and J is TRBJ2-7; D could derive from TRBD1 or TRBD2 (5 bases each). V was shortened by 4 bases and J by 0 bases, with 11 bases between the two germline ends. The CDR3 has 14 amino acids. CDR1 is SGHRS and CDR2 is YFSETQ in the germline V gene. Looking up the rest from reference TRBV5-1 and TRBJ2-7 gives the full variable domain: KAGVTQTPRYLIKTRGQQVTLSCSPISGHRSVSWYQQTPGQGLQFLFEYFSETQRNKGNFPGRFSGRQFSNSRSEMNVSTLELGDSALYLCASSAEGNSYEQYFGPGTRLTVT.

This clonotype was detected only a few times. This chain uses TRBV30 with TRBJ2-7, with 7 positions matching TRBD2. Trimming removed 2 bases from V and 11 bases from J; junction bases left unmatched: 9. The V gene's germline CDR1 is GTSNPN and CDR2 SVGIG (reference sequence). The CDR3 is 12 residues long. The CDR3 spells CAWSKGRAPEYF. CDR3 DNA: TGTGCCTGGAGTAAAGGGAGGGCCCCCGAGTACTTC.

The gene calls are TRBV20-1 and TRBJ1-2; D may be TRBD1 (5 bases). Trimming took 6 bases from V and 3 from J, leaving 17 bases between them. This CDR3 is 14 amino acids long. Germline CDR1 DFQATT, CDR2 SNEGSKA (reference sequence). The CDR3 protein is CSAPGAGTYYGYTF. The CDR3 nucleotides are TGCAGTGCGCCCGGTGCAGGGACCTACTATGGCTACACCTTC.

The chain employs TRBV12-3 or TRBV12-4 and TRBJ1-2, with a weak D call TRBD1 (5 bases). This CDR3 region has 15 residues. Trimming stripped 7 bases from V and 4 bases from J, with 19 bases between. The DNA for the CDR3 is TGTGCCAGCAACGTTTGGGGGGATAGGGCCTATGGCTACACCTTC. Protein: CASNVWGDRAYGYTF.

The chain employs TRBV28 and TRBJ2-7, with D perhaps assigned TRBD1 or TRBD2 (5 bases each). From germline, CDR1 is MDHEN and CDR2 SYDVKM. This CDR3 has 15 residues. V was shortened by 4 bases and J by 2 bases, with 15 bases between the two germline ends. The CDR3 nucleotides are TGTGCCAGCAGTTCCGGGGCCAGAACGGCCTACGAGCAGTACTTC. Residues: CASSSGARTAYEQYF. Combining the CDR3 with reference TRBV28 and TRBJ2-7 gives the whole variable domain DVKVTQSSRYLVKRTGEKVFLECVQDMDHENMFWYRQDPGLGLRLIYFSYDVKMKEKGDIPEGYSVSREKKERFSLILESASTNQTSMYLCASSSGARTAYEQYFGPGTRLTVT.

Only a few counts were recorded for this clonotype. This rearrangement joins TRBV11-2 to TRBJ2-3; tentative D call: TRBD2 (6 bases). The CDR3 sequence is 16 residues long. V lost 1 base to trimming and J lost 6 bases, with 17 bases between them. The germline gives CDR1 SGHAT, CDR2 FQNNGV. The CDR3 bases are TGTGCCAGCAGCTTAGTCTCTAGCGTCCCCCTCGATACGCAGTATTTT. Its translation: CASSLVSSVPLDTQYF.

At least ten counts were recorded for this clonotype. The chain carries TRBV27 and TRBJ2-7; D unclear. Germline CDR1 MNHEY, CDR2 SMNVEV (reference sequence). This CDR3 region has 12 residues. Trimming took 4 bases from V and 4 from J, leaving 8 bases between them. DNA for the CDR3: TGTGCCAGCAGTTCCCGCCCATACGAGCAGTACTTC. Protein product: CASSSRPYEQYF.

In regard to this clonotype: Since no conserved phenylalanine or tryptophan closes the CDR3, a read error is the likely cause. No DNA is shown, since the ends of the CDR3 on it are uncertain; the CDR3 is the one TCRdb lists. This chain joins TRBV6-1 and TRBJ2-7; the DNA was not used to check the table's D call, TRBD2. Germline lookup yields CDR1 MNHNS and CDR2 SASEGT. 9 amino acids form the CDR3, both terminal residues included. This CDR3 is CASSEHFEG.

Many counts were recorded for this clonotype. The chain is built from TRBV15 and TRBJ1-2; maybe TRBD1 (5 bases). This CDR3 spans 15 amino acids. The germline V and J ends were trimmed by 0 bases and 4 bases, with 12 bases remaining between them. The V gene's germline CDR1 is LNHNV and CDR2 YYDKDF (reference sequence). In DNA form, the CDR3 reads TGTGCCACCAGCAGAGATACGGAGGGGCTCTATGGCTACACCTTC. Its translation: CATSRDTEGLYGYTF.